Following are 5 T cell receptor beta chains from one sample sequenced in a study of cytomegalovirus exposure and HLA in healthy donors. With 60 Vbeta and 13 Jbeta primers, the PCR was carried out. Libraries were prepared by immunoSEQ multiplex PCR; TCRdb keeps only in-frame clonotypes and omits some of them. Of about 110,000 clones listed, more than 75% are singletons. Sequencing was performed on PBMCs. These receptors came from a man aged 25 to 40 in good health and CMV-seropositive.

The genes are TRBV19 and TRBJ1-6; possibly TRBD1 for D (5 bases). The V end was cut by 3 bases, the J end by 10 bases, with 13 bases between. The CDR3 is made up of 14 amino acids. CDR1 and CDR2 (germline): LNHDA, SQIVND (reference sequence). The CDR3 region is CASSIPTVSSPLHF. The CDR3 bases are TGTGCCAGTAGTATTCCGACAGTCTCCTCACCCCTCCACTTT.

The chain couples TRBV6-5 to TRBJ1-6; no firm D call. The germline V gene has CDR1 MNHEY and CDR2 SVGAGI. This CDR3 spans 12 amino acids. Trimming left V 5 bases short and J 12 bases short, with 11 bases between. The CDR3 bases are TGTGCCAGCAGTAATCCAGCGGGACCCCTCCACTTT. Translating it yields CASSNPAGPLHF.

The V and J genes are TRBV30 and TRBJ1-1; possible D gene TRBD1, 5 bases. The V gene lost 3 bases and the J gene lost 9 bases, with 17 bases spanning the gap. CDR3 size: 13 residues. Germline CDR1 and CDR2: GTSNPN and SVGIG (reference sequence). Here the CDR3 reads CAWRQGRTDQAFF. The CDR3 coding sequence is TGTGCCTGGAGGCAGGGAAGGACCGATCAAGCTTTCTTT.

This clone was found once. The chain links TRBV10-2 to TRBJ1-2; 9 bases agree with TRBD1. This CDR3 contains 16 residues. Germline V gives CDR1 WSHSY, CDR2 SAAADI. The J segment lost 4 bases and the V segment lost 9 bases, leaving 15 bases of the junction unmatched. The CDR3 spells CASPGGQGRSPYGYTF. CDR3 nucleotides: TGCGCCAGTCCAGGGGGACAGGGAAGGAGCCCCTATGGCTACACCTTC.

The chain couples TRBV6-1 to TRBJ1-1; weak D call: TRBD1 (5 bases). CDR1 and CDR2 from the germline V gene are MNHNS and SASEGT. The length of the CDR3 is 13 residues. The germline V and J ends were trimmed by 4 bases and 0 bases, with 6 bases remaining between them. CDR3 DNA sequence: TGTGCCAGCAGTGGACAGATGAACACTGAAGCTTTCTTT. This encodes CASSGQMNTEAFF.